The source of this T cell receptor beta chain is a study of CD8+ T cells in alopecia areata. Study background: A regimen of oral tofacitinib, 5 to 10 mg twice daily, was given to treated patients. Regarding the study as a whole: Normal-skin resident alphabeta T cells also appear among scalp sample sequences. Lesional scalp exceeded normal scalp in clonality, especially in alopecia totalis/universalis.

Sorting of PBMCs yielded the CD4+ and CD8+ T cells. Comments on this clone: Its antigen is not identified.

RNA extraction and reverse transcription yielded cDNA as sequencing template. Measured with immunoSEQ multiplex PCR; TCRdb has only the in-frame clones, and not every one. The sample holds more than 150,000 clones, approximately 56% seen once. V was pared by 0 bases and J by 6 bases, with 8 bases of the junction left unmatched. CDR3 size: 16 residues. Germline-derived CDR1 and CDR2 are GTSNPN and SVGIG (reference sequence). The clonotype was recovered from a human donor with alopecia areata. The chain has TRBV30 and TRBJ2-3; TRBD2 matches at 11 bases. This specimen was CD4+ T cells sorted from blood, taken at week 0. The CDR3 loop reads CAWSVGGLAAVDTQYF. DNA of the CDR3: TGTGCCTGGAGTGTAGGGGGACTAGCGGCGGTCGATACGCAGTATTTT.